A selection of T cell receptor beta chains follows, all from one sample in a study of radiation and T cells in renal cell carcinoma. Profiling relied on immunoSEQ multiplex PCR, and the TCRdb table lists in-frame clones only, not all of them. Among some 150,000 clones listed, roughly 89% were seen once. Material: blood, obtained from a patient whose treatment included radiotherapy and nephrectomy. These receptors came from a woman aged 50 to 65 with renal cell carcinoma. CDR3s include the opening cysteine and the closing phenylalanine or tryptophan. The D gene is left open where the match is weak. Rows give clone size only sometimes, using once, few, many, or a class for an expanded clone.

v_gene	j_gene	abundance	d_gene	CDR3aa	CDR3nt
TRBV19	TRBJ1-1	NA	NA	CASSILSATNTEAFF	TGTGCCAGTAGTATCTTGTCGGCCACGAACACTGAAGCTTTCTTT
TRBV5-1	TRBJ2-2	NA	NA	CASSFAGELFF	TGCGCCAGCAGCTTCGCCGGGGAGCTGTTTTTT
TRBV19	TRBJ1-1	few	NA	CASSLTGTEAFF	TGTGCCAGTAGTCTAACAGGGACTGAAGCTTTCTTT
TRBV7-9	TRBJ2-1	NA	NA	CASSYYNEQFF	TGTGCCAGCAGTTACTACAATGAGCAGTTCTTC
TRBV6-4	TRBJ2-3	NA	TRBD2	CASSERTSGGAADTQYF	TGTGCCAGCAGTGAGCGGACTAGCGGGGGGGCGGCAGATACGCAGTATTTT
TRBV15	TRBJ1-5	NA	NA	CATSRETGQGQPQHF	TGTGCCACCAGCAGAGAAACAGGGCAAGGTCAGCCCCAGCATTTT
TRBV7-2	TRBJ2-7	NA	NA	CASSFQGYEQYF	TGTGCCAGCAGCTTTCAGGGTTACGAGCAGTACTTC
TRBV5-1	TRBJ2-7	once	TRBD1	CASSLRTGSSYEQYF	TGCGCCAGCAGCTTGAGGACAGGGAGCTCCTACGAGCAGTACTTC
TRBV7-2	TRBJ1-2	NA	NA	CASSLVGQGHGYTF	TGTGCCAGCAGCTTAGTGGGGCAGGGGCATGGCTACACCTTC
TRBV2	TRBJ1-4	few	NA	CASALGEKLFF	TGTGCCAGCGCACTAGGAGAAAAACTGTTTTTT
TRBV7-2	TRBJ2-7	NA	TRBD1	CASSPGQGIYEQYF	TGTGCCAGCAGCCCGGGACAGGGTATCTACGAGCAGTACTTC
TRBV11-2	TRBJ2-7	NA	TRBD1	CASSFGKLGTGGSSYEQYF	TGTGCCAGCAGCTTCGGTAAATTGGGGACAGGGGGGAGCTCCTACGAGCAGTACTTC
TRBV9	TRBJ2-3	few	NA	CASSPPGLFNNTQYF	TGTGCCAGCAGCCCTCCGGGGTTGTTCAATAATACGCAGTATTTT
TRBV11-1	TRBJ1-2	NA	TRBD1	CASSPRQGLPYGYTF	TGTGCCAGCAGCCCTCGACAGGGGCTTCCGTATGGCTACACCTTC
TRBV9	TRBJ2-3	NA	TRBD2	CASSTRGVSAQYF	TGTGCCAGCAGCACCCGGGGGGTTTCGGCGCAGTATTTT
TRBV23-1	TRBJ2-7	NA	NA	CASSQSYPPGFEQYF	TGCGCCAGCAGTCAATCATATCCACCGGGTTTCGAGCAGTACTTC
TRBV5-1	TRBJ2-5	NA	TRBD2	CASSSPATSGEETQYF	TGCGCCAGCAGCTCCCCTGCGACTAGCGGGGAAGAGACCCAGTACTTC
TRBV7-2	TRBJ1-6	NA	NA	CASSAYLGTLHF	TGTGCCAGCAGCGCTTATCTCGGGACCCTCCACTTT
TRBV6-6	TRBJ1-4	NA	TRBD1	CASSPGTVDEKLFF	TGTGCCAGCAGTCCCGGGACAGTGGATGAAAAACTGTTTTTT
TRBV18	TRBJ1-2	NA	NA	CASSPQGPAGSAYGYTF	TGTGCCAGCTCACCCCAGGGACCAGCAGGATCGGCCTATGGCTACACCTTC
TRBV5-1	TRBJ1-4	NA	NA	CASSLGSGEEGKLFF	TGCGCCAGCAGCTTGGGCTCGGGGGAGGAGGGAAAACTGTTTTTT
TRBV7-6	TRBJ2-3	NA	TRBD2	CASSLGTSGDTDTQYF	TGTGCCAGCAGCCTGGGGACTAGCGGGGACACAGATACGCAGTATTTT
TRBV2	TRBJ2-6	NA	TRBD1	CASMGTGRGSGANVLTF	TGTGCCAGCATGGGGACAGGTCGTGGCTCTGGGGCCAACGTCCTGACTTTC
TRBV9	TRBJ1-2	NA	NA	CASSARDGDTNYGYTF	TGTGCCAGCAGCGCCCGTGATGGGGATACTAACTATGGCTACACCTTC
TRBV7-3	TRBJ2-1	NA	TRBD2	CASSFGGSPLNEQFF	TGTGCCAGCAGCTTCGGGGGGTCCCCGCTCAATGAGCAGTTCTTC
TRBV7-9	TRBJ1-3	NA	NA	CASSPLGNTIYF	TGTGCCAGCAGCCCCTTGGGAAACACCATATATTTT
TRBV18	TRBJ2-5	NA	NA	CASSSGFQETQYF	TGTGCCAGCTCGAGCGGCTTCCAAGAGACCCAGTACTTC
TRBV13	TRBJ2-5	NA	TRBD2	CASSLGGGGPQETQYF	TGTGCCAGCAGCTTAGGAGGCGGGGGGCCCCAAGAGACCCAGTACTTC
TRBV7-9	TRBJ2-3	NA	NA	CASSPNPPGFRQGTDTQYF	TGTGCCAGCAGCCCTAATCCACCCGGGTTCAGGCAAGGCACAGATACGCAGTATTTT
TRBV7-3	TRBJ1-1	NA	TRBD1	CASSTQGGTEAFF	TGTGCCAGCAGCACCCAGGGGGGCACTGAAGCTTTCTTT
TRBV5-6	TRBJ1-2	NA	TRBD1	CASSFQGAQGYTF	TGTGCCAGCAGCTTTCAGGGGGCGCAAGGCTACACCTTC
TRBV27	TRBJ2-1	NA	NA	CASSLGTLREQFF	TGTGCCAGCAGTTTGGGGACGCTAAGGGAGCAGTTCTTC
TRBV7-8	TRBJ2-6	NA	TRBD1	CASSLRTGERPGANVLTF	TGTGCCAGCAGCTTACGGACAGGGGAACGGCCTGGGGCCAACGTCCTGACTTTC
TRBV25-1	TRBJ2-7	NA	NA	CASSEWTGGYEQYF	TGTGCCAGCAGTGAATGGACCGGAGGCTACGAGCAGTACTTC
TRBV30	TRBJ1-3	NA	NA	CAWSVRGSGNTIYF	TGTGCCTGGAGTGTACGGGGGTCTGGAAACACCATATATTTT
TRBV19	TRBJ2-7	NA	NA	CASSTRLPAEQYF	TGTGCCAGTAGTACCCGTCTTCCCGCCGAGCAGTACTTC
TRBV5-3	TRBJ2-7	NA	NA	CARIEMRTPGSYEQYF	TGTGCCAGAATCGAAATGCGGACACCCGGCTCCTACGAGCAGTACTTC
TRBV7-9	TRBJ2-1	few	NA	CASRLGRSEQFF	TGTGCCAGCAGGCTCGGAAGGAGTGAGCAGTTCTTC
TRBV6-4	TRBJ2-7	NA	NA	CASSPTGLPKQYF	TGTGCCAGCAGTCCGACGGGACTCCCAAAGCAGTACTTC
TRBV4-1	TRBJ2-1	NA	NA	CASSRPGALSSYNEQFF	TGCGCCAGCAGCCGGCCCGGGGCACTTAGCTCCTACAATGAGCAGTTCTTC
TRBV7-8	TRBJ1-5	NA	NA	CASSPTGSNQPQHF	TGTGCCAGCAGCCCCACAGGGAGTAATCAGCCCCAGCATTTT
TRBV9	TRBJ2-5	NA	TRBD2	CASSVGLAAQETQYF	TGTGCCAGCAGCGTTGGACTAGCGGCTCAAGAGACCCAGTACTTC
TRBV7-9	TRBJ1-2	NA	TRBD1	CASSLNGQGGYTF	TGTGCCAGCAGCTTAAATGGACAGGGCGGGTACACCTTC
TRBV7-9	TRBJ2-1	NA	NA	CASSFGEFNNEQFF	TGTGCCAGCAGCTTTGGGGAATTCAACAATGAGCAGTTCTTC